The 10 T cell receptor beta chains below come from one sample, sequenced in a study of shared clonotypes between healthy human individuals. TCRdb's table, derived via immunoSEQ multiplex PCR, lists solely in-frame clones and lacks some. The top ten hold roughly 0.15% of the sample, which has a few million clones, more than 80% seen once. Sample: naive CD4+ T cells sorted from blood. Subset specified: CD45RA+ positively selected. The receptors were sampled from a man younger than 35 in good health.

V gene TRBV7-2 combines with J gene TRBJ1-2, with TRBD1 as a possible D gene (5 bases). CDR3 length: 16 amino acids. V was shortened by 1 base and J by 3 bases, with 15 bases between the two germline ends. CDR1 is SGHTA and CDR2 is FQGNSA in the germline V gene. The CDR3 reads CASSLGRARGDYGYTF. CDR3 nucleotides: TGTGCCAGCAGCTTAGGCAGGGCTCGGGGCGACTATGGCTACACCTTC.

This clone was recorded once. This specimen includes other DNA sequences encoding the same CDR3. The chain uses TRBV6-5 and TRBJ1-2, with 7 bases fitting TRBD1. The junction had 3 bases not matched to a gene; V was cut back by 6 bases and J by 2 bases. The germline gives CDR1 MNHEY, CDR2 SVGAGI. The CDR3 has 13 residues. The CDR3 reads CASRGGANYGYTF. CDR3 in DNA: TGTGCCAGCAGAGGGGGCGCCAACTATGGCTACACCTTC.

CDR3 sequence (DNA): TGCGCCAGCAGCTTCGGTTCTGCAGGGACAGATACGCAGTATTTT. Amino acids: CASSFGSAGTDTQYF. The chain carries TRBV5-1 and TRBJ2-3, with a possible D match to TRBD1 (5 bases). CDR1 SGHRS and CDR2 YFSETQ come from the germline V gene. The CDR3 contains 15 residues. Trimming removed 2 bases at V and 3 bases at J, with 13 bases between.

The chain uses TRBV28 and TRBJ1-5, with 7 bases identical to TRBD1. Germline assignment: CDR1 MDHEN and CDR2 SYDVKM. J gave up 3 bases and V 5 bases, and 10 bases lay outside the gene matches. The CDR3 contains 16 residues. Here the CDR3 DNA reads TGTGCCAGCAGTCTCTATCAGGGGGGATACAATCAGCCCCAGCATTTT. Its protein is CASSLYQGGYNQPQHF.

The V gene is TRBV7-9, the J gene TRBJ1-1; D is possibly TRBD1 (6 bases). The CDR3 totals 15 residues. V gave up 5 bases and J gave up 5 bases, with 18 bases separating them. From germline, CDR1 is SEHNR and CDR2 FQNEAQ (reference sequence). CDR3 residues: CASSTKGQPGTEAFF. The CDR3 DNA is TGTGCCAGCAGCACAAAAGGACAGCCGGGAACTGAAGCTTTCTTT.

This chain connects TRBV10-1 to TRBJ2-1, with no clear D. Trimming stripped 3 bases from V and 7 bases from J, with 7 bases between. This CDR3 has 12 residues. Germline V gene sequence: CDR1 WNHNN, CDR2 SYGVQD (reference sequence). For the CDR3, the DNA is TGCGCCAGCAGTGATAGCCGAAATGAGCAGTTCTTC. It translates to CASSDSRNEQFF.

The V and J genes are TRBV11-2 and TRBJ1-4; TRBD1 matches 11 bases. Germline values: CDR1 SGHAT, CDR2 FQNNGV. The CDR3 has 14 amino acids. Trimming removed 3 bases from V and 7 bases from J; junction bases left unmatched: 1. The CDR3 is CASSLGTGGEKLFF. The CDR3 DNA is TGTGCCAGCAGCTTGGGGACAGGGGGTGAAAAACTGTTTTTT.

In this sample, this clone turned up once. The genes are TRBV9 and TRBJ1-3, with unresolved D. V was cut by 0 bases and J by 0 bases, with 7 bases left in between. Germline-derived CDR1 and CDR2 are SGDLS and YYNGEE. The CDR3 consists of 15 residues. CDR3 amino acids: CASSVAGYSGNTIYF. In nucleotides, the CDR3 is TGTGCCAGCAGCGTAGCGGGATACTCTGGAAACACCATATATTTT.

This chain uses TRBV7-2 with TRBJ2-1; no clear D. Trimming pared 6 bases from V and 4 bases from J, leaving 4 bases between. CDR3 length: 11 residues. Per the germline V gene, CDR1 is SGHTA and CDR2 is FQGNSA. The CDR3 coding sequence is TGTGCCAGCAGGATATACAATGAGCAGTTCTTC. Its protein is CASRIYNEQFF. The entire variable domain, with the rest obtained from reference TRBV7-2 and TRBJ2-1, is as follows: GAGVSQSPSNKVTEKGKDVELRCDPISGHTALYWYRQSLGQGLEFLIYFQGNSAPDKSGLPSDRFSAERTGGSVSTLTIQRTQQEDSAVYLCASRIYNEQFFGPGTRLTVL.

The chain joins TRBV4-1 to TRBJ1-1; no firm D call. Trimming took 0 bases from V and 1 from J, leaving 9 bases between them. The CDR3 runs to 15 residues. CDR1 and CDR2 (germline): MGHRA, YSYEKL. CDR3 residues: CASSQERERNTEAFF. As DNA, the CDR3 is TGCGCCAGCAGCCAAGAGAGGGAGAGGAACACTGAAGCTTTCTTT.